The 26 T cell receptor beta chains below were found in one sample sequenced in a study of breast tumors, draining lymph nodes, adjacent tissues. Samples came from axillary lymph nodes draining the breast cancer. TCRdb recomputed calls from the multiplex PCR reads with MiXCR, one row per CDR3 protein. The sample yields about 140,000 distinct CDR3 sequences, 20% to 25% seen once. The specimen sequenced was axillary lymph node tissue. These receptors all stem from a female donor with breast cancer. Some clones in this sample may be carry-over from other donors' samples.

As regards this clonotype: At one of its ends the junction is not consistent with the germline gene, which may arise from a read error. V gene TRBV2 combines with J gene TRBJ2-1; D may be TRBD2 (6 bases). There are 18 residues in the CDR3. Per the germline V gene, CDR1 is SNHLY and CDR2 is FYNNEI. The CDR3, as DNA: TGTGCCAGCAGTGAAGCGCTAGCGAGAGGGCCCGGATACAATAAGCAGTTCTTC. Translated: CASSEALARGPGYNKQFF.

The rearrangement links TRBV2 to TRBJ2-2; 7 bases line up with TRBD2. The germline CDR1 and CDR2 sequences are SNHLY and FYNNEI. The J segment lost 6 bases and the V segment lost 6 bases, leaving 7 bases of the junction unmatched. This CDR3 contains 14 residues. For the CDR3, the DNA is TGTGCCAGCAGGGGTACTAGCGCCGCCGGGGAGCTGTTTTTT. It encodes CASRGTSAAGELFF.

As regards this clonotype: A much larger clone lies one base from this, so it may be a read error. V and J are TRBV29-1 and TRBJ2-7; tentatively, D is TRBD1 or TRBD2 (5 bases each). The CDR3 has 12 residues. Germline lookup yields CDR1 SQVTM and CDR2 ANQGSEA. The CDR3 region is CGTRGPSYEQYF. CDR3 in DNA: TGCGGCACTCGGGGACCATCCTACGAGCAGTACTTC.

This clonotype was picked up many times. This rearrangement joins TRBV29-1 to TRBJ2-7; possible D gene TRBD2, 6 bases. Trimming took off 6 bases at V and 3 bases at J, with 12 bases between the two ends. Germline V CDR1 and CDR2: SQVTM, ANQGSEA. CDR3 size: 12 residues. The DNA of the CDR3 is TGCAGCGTGACTAGTTCGGGCTACGAGCAGTACTTC. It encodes CSVTSSGYEQYF.

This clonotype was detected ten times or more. The CDR3 DNA follows: TGCAGTGCTAGTAGGGAGAACAATAACGAGCAGTACTTC. This sequence encodes CSASRENNNEQYF. The chain couples TRBV20-1 to TRBJ2-7; D might be TRBD2 (5 bases). The CDR3 loop spans 13 amino acids. CDR1 DFQATT and CDR2 SNEGSKA come from the germline V gene (reference sequence). Trimming cost V 3 bases and J 5 bases, with 14 bases left between them.

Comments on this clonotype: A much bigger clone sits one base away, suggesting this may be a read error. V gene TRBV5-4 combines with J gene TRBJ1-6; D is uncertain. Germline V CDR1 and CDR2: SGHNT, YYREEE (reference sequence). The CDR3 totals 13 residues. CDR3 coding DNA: TGTGCCAGCAGCTTCGAGGCCAATTCACTCCTCCACTTT. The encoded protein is CASSFEANSLLHF.

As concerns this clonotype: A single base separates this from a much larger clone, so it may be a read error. The CDR3, as DNA: TGCAGTGCTACCCCTGACAGGGGGCGACCTCATGAGCAGTTCTTC. Its translation is CSATPDRGRPHEQFF. The chain employs TRBV20-1 and TRBJ2-1; 10 bases are a match to TRBD1. Germline V gives CDR1 DFQATT, CDR2 SNEGSKA (reference sequence). Trimming at V came to 4 bases and at J to 8 bases, leaving 11 bases not matched to a gene. The CDR3 totals 15 residues.

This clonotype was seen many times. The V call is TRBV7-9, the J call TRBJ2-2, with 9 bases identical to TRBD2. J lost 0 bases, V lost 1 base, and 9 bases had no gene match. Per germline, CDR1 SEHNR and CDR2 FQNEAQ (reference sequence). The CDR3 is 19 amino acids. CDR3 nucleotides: TGTGCCAGCAGCTTAGTCGCGCTAGCGGGACCCTCGAACACCGGGGAGCTGTTTTTT. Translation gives CASSLVALAGPSNTGELFF. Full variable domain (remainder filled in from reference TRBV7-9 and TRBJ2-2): DTGVSQNPRHKITKRGQNVTFRCDPISEHNRLYWYRQTLGQGPEFLTYFQNEAQLEKSRLLSDRFSAERPKGSFSTLEIQRTEQGDSAMYLCASSLVALAGPSNTGELFFGEGSRLTVL.

The CDR3 coding sequence is TGTGCCAGCAGCTTGGAACGCTCCTACGAGCAGTACTTC. It yields the protein CASSLERSYEQYF. The chain couples TRBV5-4 to TRBJ2-7; D unclear. Looked up from germline, CDR1 is SGHNT and CDR2 is YYREEE (reference sequence). V shed 0 bases and J shed 0 bases, with 4 bases lying between them. The CDR3 sequence is 13 residues long.

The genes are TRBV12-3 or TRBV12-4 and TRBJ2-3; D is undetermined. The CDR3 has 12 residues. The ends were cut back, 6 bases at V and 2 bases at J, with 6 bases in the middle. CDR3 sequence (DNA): TGTGCCAGCAGCCCCTTCACAGATACGCAGTATTTT. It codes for CASSPFTDTQYF.

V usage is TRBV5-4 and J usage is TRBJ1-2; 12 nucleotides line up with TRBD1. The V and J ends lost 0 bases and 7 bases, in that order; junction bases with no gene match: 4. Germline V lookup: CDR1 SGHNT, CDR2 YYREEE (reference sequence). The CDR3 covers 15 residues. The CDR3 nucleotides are TGTGCCAGCAGCTTGGGGGGACAGGGGGCGCTTGGCTACACCTTC. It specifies CASSLGGQGALGYTF.

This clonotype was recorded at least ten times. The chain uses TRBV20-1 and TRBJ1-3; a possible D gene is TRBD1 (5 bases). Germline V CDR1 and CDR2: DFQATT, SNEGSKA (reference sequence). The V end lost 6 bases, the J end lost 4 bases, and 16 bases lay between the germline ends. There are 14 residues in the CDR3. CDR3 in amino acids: CSARPSGRGNTIYF. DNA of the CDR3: TGCAGTGCCAGACCTTCGGGACGAGGAAACACCATATATTTT.

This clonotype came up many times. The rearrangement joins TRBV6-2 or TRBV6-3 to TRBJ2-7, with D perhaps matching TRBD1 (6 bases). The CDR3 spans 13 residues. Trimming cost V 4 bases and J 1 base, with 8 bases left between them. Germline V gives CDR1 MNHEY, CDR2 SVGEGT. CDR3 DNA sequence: TGTGCCAGCAGTTTTGGACAGTCCTACGAGCAGTACTTC. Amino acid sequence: CASSFGQSYEQYF.

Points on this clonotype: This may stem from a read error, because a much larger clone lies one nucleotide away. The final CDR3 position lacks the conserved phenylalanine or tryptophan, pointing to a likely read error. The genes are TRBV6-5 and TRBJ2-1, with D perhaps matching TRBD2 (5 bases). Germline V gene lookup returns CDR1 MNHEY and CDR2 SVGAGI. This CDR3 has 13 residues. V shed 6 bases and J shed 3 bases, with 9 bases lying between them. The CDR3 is CASRADSYNEQFL. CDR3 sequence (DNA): TGTGCCAGCAGAGCGGATAGCTACAATGAGCAGTTCCTC.

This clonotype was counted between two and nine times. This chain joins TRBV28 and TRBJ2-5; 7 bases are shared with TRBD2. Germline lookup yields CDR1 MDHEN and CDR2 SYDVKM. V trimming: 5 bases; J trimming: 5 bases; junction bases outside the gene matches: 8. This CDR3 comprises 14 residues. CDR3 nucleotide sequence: TGTGCCAGCAGTCCAAGGCGGGGGTATGAGACCCAGTACTTC. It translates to CASSPRRGYETQYF.

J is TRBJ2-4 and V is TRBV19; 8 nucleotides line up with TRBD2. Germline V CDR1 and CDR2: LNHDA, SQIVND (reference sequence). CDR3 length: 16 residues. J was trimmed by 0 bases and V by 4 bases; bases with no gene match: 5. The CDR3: CASSTSGRLAKNIQYF. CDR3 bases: TGTGCCAGTAGTACTAGCGGGCGACTAGCCAAAAACATTCAGTACTTC.

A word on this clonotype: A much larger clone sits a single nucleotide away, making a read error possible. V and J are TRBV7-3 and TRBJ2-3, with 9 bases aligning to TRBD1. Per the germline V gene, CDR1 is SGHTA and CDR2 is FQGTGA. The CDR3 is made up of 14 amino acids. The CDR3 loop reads CASSSGTGTDTRYF. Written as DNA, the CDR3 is TGTGCCAGCAGCTCCGGGACAGGGACAGATACGCGGTATTTT. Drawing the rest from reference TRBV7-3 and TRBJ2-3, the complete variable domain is GAGVSQTPSNKVTEKGKYVELRCDPISGHTALYWYRQSLGQGPEFLIYFQGTGAADDSGLPNDRFFAVRPEGSVSTLKIQRTERGDSAVYLCASSSGTGTDTRYFGPGTRLTVL.

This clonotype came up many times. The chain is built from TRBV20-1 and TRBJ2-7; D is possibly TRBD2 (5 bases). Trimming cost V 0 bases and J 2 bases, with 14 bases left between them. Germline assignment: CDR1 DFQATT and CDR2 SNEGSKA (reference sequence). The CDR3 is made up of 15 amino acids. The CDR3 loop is CSARDKRGGTYEQYF. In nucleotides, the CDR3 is TGCAGTGCTAGAGATAAACGGGGTGGCACCTACGAGCAGTACTTC.

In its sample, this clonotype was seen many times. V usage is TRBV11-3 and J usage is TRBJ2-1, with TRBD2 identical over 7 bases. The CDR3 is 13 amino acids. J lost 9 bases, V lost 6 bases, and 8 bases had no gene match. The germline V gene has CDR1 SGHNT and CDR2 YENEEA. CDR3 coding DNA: TGTGCCAGCAGTTCTATTGGCGGGGGTGAGCAGTTCTTC. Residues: CASSSIGGGEQFF.

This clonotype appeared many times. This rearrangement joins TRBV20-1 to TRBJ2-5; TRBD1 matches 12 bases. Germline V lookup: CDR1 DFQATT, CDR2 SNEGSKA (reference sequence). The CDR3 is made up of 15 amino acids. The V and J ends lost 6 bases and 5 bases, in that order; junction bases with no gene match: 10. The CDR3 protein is CSANTGQGAWETQYF. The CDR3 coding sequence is TGCAGTGCCAATACGGGACAGGGGGCATGGGAGACCCAGTACTTC.

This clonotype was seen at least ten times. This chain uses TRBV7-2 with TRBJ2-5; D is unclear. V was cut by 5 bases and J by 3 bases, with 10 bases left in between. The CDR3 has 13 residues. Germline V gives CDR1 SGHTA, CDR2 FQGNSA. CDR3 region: CASSAFLKETQYF. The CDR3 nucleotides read TGTGCCAGCAGCGCCTTTCTTAAAGAGACCCAGTACTTC.

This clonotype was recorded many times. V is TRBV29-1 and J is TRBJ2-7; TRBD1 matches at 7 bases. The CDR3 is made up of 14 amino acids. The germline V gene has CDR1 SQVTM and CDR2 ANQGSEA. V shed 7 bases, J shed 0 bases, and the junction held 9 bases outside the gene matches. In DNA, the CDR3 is TGCAGCGCCAGACAGGGCCCATACTCCTACGAGCAGTACTTC. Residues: CSARQGPYSYEQYF.

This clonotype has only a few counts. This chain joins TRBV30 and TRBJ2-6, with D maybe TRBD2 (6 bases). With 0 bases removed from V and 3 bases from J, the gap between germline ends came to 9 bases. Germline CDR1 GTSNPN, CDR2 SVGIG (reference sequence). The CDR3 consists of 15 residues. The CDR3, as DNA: TGTGCCTGGAGTGTACGCGGGAATGGGGCCAACGTCCTGACTTTC. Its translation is CAWSVRGNGANVLTF. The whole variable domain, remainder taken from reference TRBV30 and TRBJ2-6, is SQTIHQWPATLVQPVGSPLSLECTVEGTSNPNLYWYRQAAGRGLQLLFYSVGIGQISSEVPQNLSASRPQDRQFILSSKKLLLSDSGFYLCAWSVRGNGANVLTFGAGSRLTVL.

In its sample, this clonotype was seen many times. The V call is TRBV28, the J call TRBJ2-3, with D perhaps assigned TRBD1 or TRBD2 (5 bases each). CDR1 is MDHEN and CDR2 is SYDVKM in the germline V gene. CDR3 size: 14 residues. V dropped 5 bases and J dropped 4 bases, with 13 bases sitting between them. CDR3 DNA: TGTGCCAGCAGTAGTACGAGGGGCGCAGATACGCAGTATTTT. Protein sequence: CASSSTRGADTQYF.

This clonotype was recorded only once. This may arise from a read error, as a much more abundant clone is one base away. Here the CDR3 reads CASRSQRAGGYTF. CDR3 coding DNA: TGTGCCAGCAGGTCCCAGAGGGCAGGTGGCTACACCTTC. V is TRBV2 and J is TRBJ1-2; D is uncertain. Germline V gene data show CDR1 as SNHLY and CDR2 as FYNNEI. Trimming shortened V by 6 bases and J by 7 bases, and 15 bases separated the two germline ends. The length of the CDR3 is 13 residues.

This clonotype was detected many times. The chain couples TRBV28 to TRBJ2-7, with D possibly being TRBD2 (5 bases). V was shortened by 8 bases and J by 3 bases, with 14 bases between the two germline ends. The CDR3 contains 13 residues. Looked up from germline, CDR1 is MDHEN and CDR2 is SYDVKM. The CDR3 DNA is TGTGCCAGCCTGGGGAGCCCCTACTACGAGCAGTACTTC. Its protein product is CASLGSPYYEQYF.